The 10 T cell receptor beta chains in this list originate from one sample, sequenced in a study of blood T cell repertoires in COVID-19. The repertoire was sequenced with immunoSEQ multiplex PCR; TCRdb's copy has only in-frame clones and lacks some. The sample holds tens of thousands of clones; less than 95% are singletons and the top ten take approximately 7%. Input material: peripheral blood. The receptors stem from a man aged 18 to 29 with COVID-19, enrolled during active disease.

This chain joins TRBV28 and TRBJ1-2; a weak D match, TRBD1 (5 bases). The CDR3 sequence is 15 residues long. The V gene's germline CDR1 is MDHEN and CDR2 SYDVKM. Trimming took off 5 bases at V and 2 bases at J, with 15 bases between the two ends. Here the CDR3 DNA reads TGTGCCAGCAGTCTCCCAAGGGGACTAAACTATGGCTACACCTTC. Protein sequence: CASSLPRGLNYGYTF.

The V call is TRBV29-1, the J call TRBJ1-1; TRBD1 is a possible D gene (5 bases). Germline CDR1 is SQVTM and CDR2 is ANQGSEA. The CDR3 sequence is 14 residues long. V lost 6 bases, J lost 8 bases, and 22 bases lay in between. The CDR3 sequence is CSVPCPGPELEAFF. CDR3 coding DNA: TGCAGCGTCCCCTGCCCAGGGCCCGAGTTAGAAGCTTTCTTT.

The rearrangement uses TRBV9 and TRBJ2-1; possible D gene TRBD1, 6 bases. The CDR3 is 12 amino acids. V was trimmed by 3 bases and J by 10 bases, leaving 11 bases between them. The V gene's germline CDR1 is SGDLS and CDR2 YYNGEE. The CDR3 sequence: CASSATGTEQFF. The CDR3 DNA sequence: TGTGCCAGCAGCGCTACCGGGACAGAGCAGTTCTTC.

The V gene is TRBV2, the J gene TRBJ1-5; no clear D. In germline, CDR1 is SNHLY, CDR2 FYNNEI. The CDR3 sequence is 12 residues long. With 7 bases removed from V and 5 bases from J, the gap between germline ends came to 9 bases. CDR3 coding DNA: TGTGCCAGCACCACAGCTGATCAGCCCCAGCATTTT. Residues: CASTTADQPQHF. The entire variable domain, with the rest obtained from reference TRBV2 and TRBJ1-5, is as follows: EPEVTQTPSHQVTQMGQEVILRCVPISNHLYFYWYRQILGQKVEFLVSFYNNEISEKSEIFDDQFSVERPDGSNFTLKIRSTKLEDSAMYFCASTTADQPQHFGDGTRLSIL.

The chain is built from TRBV27 and TRBJ2-6; 7 bases match TRBD1. Germline lookup yields CDR1 MNHEY and CDR2 SMNVEV (reference sequence). This CDR3 comprises 16 residues. The J segment lost 0 bases and the V segment lost 5 bases, leaving 4 bases of the junction unmatched. The DNA of the CDR3 is TGTGCCAGCAGTATCACAGGGGCCTCTGGGGCCAACGTCCTGACTTTC. Its protein product is CASSITGASGANVLTF.

The chain recombines TRBV7-2 with TRBJ2-7; 11 nucleotides align to TRBD2. Trimming removed 2 bases from V and 4 bases from J; junction bases left unmatched: 4. CDR3 length equals 15 residues. The germline V gene has CDR1 SGHTA and CDR2 FQGNSA. The CDR3 is CASSLWGLAEYEQYF. The CDR3 bases are TGTGCCAGCAGCTTATGGGGACTAGCGGAATACGAGCAGTACTTC.

The V call is TRBV10-3, the J call TRBJ1-2; weak D call: TRBD1 (6 bases). The V end was cut by 11 bases, the J end by 7 bases, with 17 bases between. This CDR3 has 12 amino acids. The germline V gene encodes CDR1 ENHRY and CDR2 SYGVKD. The CDR3 DNA reads TGTGCCGCCACCTCTGGGACACCTGGCTACACCTTC. Translated, it gives CAATSGTPGYTF.

The rearrangement uses TRBV6-5 and TRBJ1-3; D ambiguous. CDR3 size: 14 residues. Germline V lookup: CDR1 MNHEY, CDR2 SVGAGI. Trimming shortened V by 2 bases and J by 8 bases, and 13 bases separated the two germline ends. DNA for the CDR3: TGTGCCAGCAGTTACACGTTAATAGTTGACACCATATATTTT. This sequence encodes CASSYTLIVDTIYF.

The chain combines TRBV28 with TRBJ2-7; no clear D gene. V shed 3 bases and J shed 2 bases, with 17 bases lying between them. The CDR3 has 16 residues. Germline V CDR1 and CDR2: MDHEN, SYDVKM. Here the CDR3 DNA reads TGTGCCAGCAGTTTGAGTGACACAGTAAATACCTACGAGCAGTACTTC. Translating gives CASSLSDTVNTYEQYF. The variable domain in full, with the rest retrieved from reference TRBV28 and TRBJ2-7, is DVKVTQSSRYLVKRTGEKVFLECVQDMDHENMFWYRQDPGLGLRLIYFSYDVKMKEKGDIPEGYSVSREKKERFSLILESASTNQTSMYLCASSLSDTVNTYEQYFGPGTRLTVT.

The chain carries TRBV7-9 and TRBJ2-1, with 7 bases fitting TRBD2. The CDR3 has 16 amino acids. The V gene's germline CDR1 is SEHNR and CDR2 FQNEAQ (reference sequence). Germline trimming cut 5 bases from V and 4 bases from J; bases unmatched to any gene: 11. CDR3 in amino acids: CASSPRAGSTYNEQFF. CDR3 DNA sequence: TGTGCCAGCAGCCCACGAGCGGGGTCCACTTACAATGAGCAGTTCTTC.